This T cell receptor beta chain was sequenced during a study of beta chain features in type 1 diabetes. Points from the study as a whole: Type 1 diabetes patients had moderately but significantly shorter TCRB CDR3s in all four CD4+ subsets. At VDJ recombination sites, type 1 diabetes patients had fewer insertions and more deleted nucleotides. The study found that naive, central memory and Treg TCRB repertoires appeared more similar in patients than in healthy donors. Researchers could not determine here whether HLA type influences TCRB rearrangement.

The investigators reverse transcribed all of the isolated RNA, so they sequenced expressed TCRB transcripts. The assay was immunoSEQ multiplex PCR, and TCRdb's table has in-frame clones only and misses some. This table holds under 850,000 clones, around an eighth found once. About this clone: Its antigen remains unidentified.

The CDR3 consists of 13 residues. CDR1 is SGHDT and CDR2 is YYEEEE in the germline V gene. V shed 0 bases and J shed 5 bases, with 8 bases lying between them. The chain employs TRBV5-6 and TRBJ1-1; unclear D gene. The TCR originated in a man between 18 and 35 years old with type 1 diabetes. The material sequenced was naive CD4+ T cells from blood. The CDR3 DNA reads as TGTGCCAGCAGCTTGGGGAGGGAAACTGAAGCTTTCTTT. Amino acid sequence: CASSLGRETEAFF.